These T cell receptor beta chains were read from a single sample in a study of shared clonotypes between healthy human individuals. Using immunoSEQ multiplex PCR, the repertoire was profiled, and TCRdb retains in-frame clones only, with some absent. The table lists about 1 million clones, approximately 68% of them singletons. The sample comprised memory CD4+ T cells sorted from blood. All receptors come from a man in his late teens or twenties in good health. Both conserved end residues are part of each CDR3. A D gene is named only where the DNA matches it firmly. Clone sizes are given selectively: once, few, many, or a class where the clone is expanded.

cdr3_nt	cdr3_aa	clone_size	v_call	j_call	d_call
TGTGCCAGCAGCACCGGGACAGGGAAGGTTTATGAAGCTTTCTTT	CASSTGTGKVYEAFF	.	TRBV6-6	TRBJ1-1	TRBD1
TGCGCCAGCAGCTTCGCAGGGGGCTCCTACAATGAGCAGTTCTTC	CASSFAGGSYNEQFF	.	TRBV5-1	TRBJ2-1	TRBD1
TGTGCCAGCAGCTTGGGGGGGAAGCTCTGGGAGACCCAGTACTTC	CASSLGGKLWETQYF	few	TRBV5-5	TRBJ2-5	.
TGTGCCAGCAAGACAGAGAACACCGGGGAGCTGTTTTTT	CASKTENTGELFF	.	TRBV2	TRBJ2-2	.
TGTGCCAGCAGCTCGTCCCTTGGGCTAGGAGAAAAACTGTTTTTT	CASSSSLGLGEKLFF	.	TRBV7-2	TRBJ1-4	.
TGCGCCAGCAGCTTTAGGGTTGAGGAATGGGCCTACAATGAGCAGTTCTTC	CASSFRVEEWAYNEQFF	.	TRBV5-1	TRBJ2-1	.
TGTGCCAGCAGTGAAGAGGTCGGTTTAGCGACGCAGTATTTT	CASSEEVGLATQYF	once	TRBV2	TRBJ2-3	.
TGCGCCAGCAGCTTCGGATCTTTTGGCTACACCTTC	CASSFGSFGYTF	.	TRBV5-1	TRBJ1-2	.
TGTGCCAGCAGTGAATCCGGCCTGGGTACGCAGTATTTT	CASSESGLGTQYF	.	TRBV2	TRBJ2-3	.
TGTGCCAGCAGCCTTTTAAGGACTGAGCAGTTCTTC	CASSLLRTEQFF	.	TRBV5-8	TRBJ2-1	.
TGCGCCAGCAGCTTGGTTATGGGGACAGATACGCAGTATTTT	CASSLVMGTDTQYF	.	TRBV5-1	TRBJ2-3	.
TGTGCTAGCAGCTTATATGGCCAGACCCAGTACTTC	CASSLYGQTQYF	.	TRBV7-7	TRBJ2-5	.
TGTGCCAGTAGTACGCCTAGTAGTTACGAGCAGTACTTC	CASSTPSSYEQYF	.	TRBV19	TRBJ2-7	.
TGTGCCAGCAGTTCGGGACAATCCATTGTGGAGACCCAGTACTTC	CASSSGQSIVETQYF	.	TRBV6-6	TRBJ2-5	.
TGTGCCAGCAGCTTAGCCGGGACATCTAGCACAGATACGCAGTATTTT	CASSLAGTSSTDTQYF	few	TRBV7-9	TRBJ2-3	.
TGTGCCAGCAGCCGGGACAGGGATCAGCCCCAGCATTTT	CASSRDRDQPQHF	.	TRBV7-2	TRBJ1-5	TRBD1
TGTGCCAGCAGCCCGGGAGTGGCGTACGAGCAGTACTTC	CASSPGVAYEQYF	.	TRBV9	TRBJ2-7	.
TGTGCCACCAGGACTTTACAGGGGTTCTCTGGAAACACCATATATTTT	CATRTLQGFSGNTIYF	.	TRBV15	TRBJ1-3	TRBD1
TGCGCCAGCAGCCAAGGGTTGACAGGGTGGGGAAACATTCAGTACTTC	CASSQGLTGWGNIQYF	.	TRBV4-3	TRBJ2-4	TRBD1
TGTGCCAGCAGCGTAGGGCAGGTTAACACTGAAGCTTTCTTT	CASSVGQVNTEAFF	.	TRBV9	TRBJ1-1	.
TGTGCCAGCAGGAACCGCGGTCTAGCGGGAGACGAGCAGTACTTC	CASRNRGLAGDEQYF	.	TRBV2	TRBJ2-7	TRBD2
TGTGCCAGCAGCTTGAACAGGGGTTACTACGAGCAGTACTTC	CASSLNRGYYEQYF	.	TRBV7-9	TRBJ2-7	TRBD1
TGTGCCAGTATCCTTGACTTGTGGTCGGCCGAGCAGTACTTC	CASILDLWSAEQYF	few	TRBV11-2	TRBJ2-7	.
TGTGCCAGCAGCCGGGGACAGGGCAAAAGGGACGAGCAGTACTTC	CASSRGQGKRDEQYF	.	TRBV5-4	TRBJ2-7	TRBD1
TGTGCCAGCAGTCCCATAGCGGGAGGCGGCACAGATACGCAGTATTTT	CASSPIAGGGTDTQYF	.	TRBV7-2	TRBJ2-3	TRBD2
TGTGCCTGGAGCGGATATAGGGCCTCTTTAGGGCAGTACTTC	CAWSGYRASLGQYF	.	TRBV30	TRBJ2-7	.
TGTGCCAGCAGCCGGCAACTGACTAGCGGGGGCACAGATACGCAGTATTTT	CASSRQLTSGGTDTQYF	many	TRBV4-2	TRBJ2-3	TRBD2
TGTGCCAGCAGCGAAGCTGTAGATACGCAGTATTTT	CASSEAVDTQYF	.	TRBV11-1	TRBJ2-3	.
TGTGCCAGCAGCTCTACCGTGAAAAACATTCAGTACTTC	CASSSTVKNIQYF	.	TRBV11-3	TRBJ2-4	.